This TCR beta chain was documented in a study of response to subunit inactivated influenza vaccine. Trimming stripped 5 bases from V and 5 bases from J, with 12 bases between. The CDR3 totals 13 residues. This clonotype was found many times. TCRdb ran MiXCR on the RT-PCR reads and lists one entry per CDR3 protein. The sample shows around 480,000 distinct CDR3 sequences, approximately 11% of them seen only once. Sequencing was performed on PBMCs from blood, taken about 6 weeks after vaccination. The chain carries TRBV12-3 or TRBV12-4 and TRBJ2-5; D is perhaps TRBD2 (5 bases). The clonotype comes from a man aged 50 to 60 who received an inactivated influenza vaccine. The CDR3 DNA reads TGTGCCAGCAGTCCCGGGATCCTCGAGACCCAGTACTTC. It codes for CASSPGILETQYF.